The 10 T cell receptor beta chains below were found in one sample sequenced in a study of T-cell memory formation after mild COVID-19. TCRdb called the 5' RACE reads again in MiXCR, with one record for every CDR3 protein. Among about 110,000 distinct CDR3 sequences listed, roughly a sixth were seen once. Sequencing was performed on PBMCs or a T cell subset sorted from them (not recorded which). All receptors come from a man younger than 35 who had mild COVID-19 (a few samples of this study predate the infection). Cell type and time point are not known.

This clonotype was observed once. The chain couples TRBV2 to TRBJ2-3; D remains ambiguous. The CDR3 extends over 11 amino acids. The germline CDR1 and CDR2 sequences are SNHLY and FYNNEI. Trimming removed 8 bases at V and 2 bases at J, with 5 bases between. DNA of the CDR3: TGTGCCAGCTTAACCACAGATACGCAGTATTTT. It translates to CASLTTDTQYF.

The chain recombines TRBV9 with TRBJ2-1; D is unclear. From germline, CDR1 is SGDLS and CDR2 YYNGEE. CDR3 length equals 13 residues. Trimming shortened V by 0 bases and J by 8 bases, and 9 bases separated the two germline ends. The CDR3 DNA is TGTGCCAGCAGCGTAGCTCCCGCCGATGAGCAGTTCTTC. Translation gives CASSVAPADEQFF.

This clonotype was recorded a few times. The chain uses TRBV2 and TRBJ2-2, with 8 bases matching TRBD2. CDR1 is SNHLY, CDR2 FYNNEI, per germline. J lost 2 bases, V lost 2 bases, and 1 base had no gene match. The CDR3 contains 15 residues. The CDR3 DNA reads as TGTGCCAGCAGTGAAACTAGCGGAAACACCGGGGAGCTGTTTTTT. This codes for CASSETSGNTGELFF.

The V and J genes are TRBV18 and TRBJ1-1; D is unresolved. The CDR3 extends over 15 amino acids. The V gene's germline CDR1 is KGHSH and CDR2 LQKENI. V was trimmed by 2 bases and J by 0 bases, leaving 10 bases between them. The DNA of the CDR3 is TGTGCCAGCTCACCATCCTCCAGTGTGAACACTGAAGCTTTCTTT. This encodes CASSPSSSVNTEAFF.

The chain is built from TRBV5-5 and TRBJ1-1; D is ambiguous. V shed 3 bases and J shed 0 bases, with 9 bases lying between them. Germline CDR1 and CDR2: SGHKS and YYEKEE (reference sequence). The CDR3 covers 14 residues. The CDR3 region is CASSSIIMNTEAFF. CDR3 nucleotide sequence: TGTGCCAGCAGCTCAATTATCATGAACACTGAAGCTTTCTTT.

Many counts were recorded for this clonotype. This rearrangement joins TRBV7-2 to TRBJ2-7, with 10 positions matching TRBD1. CDR1 SGHTA and CDR2 FQGNSA come from the germline V gene. CDR3 length equals 15 residues. V shed 5 bases and J 4 bases; nucleotides not matched to a gene: 8. The CDR3 nucleotides read TGTGCCAGCAGCCCAGGGACAGGGGTTTGGTACGAGCAGTACTTC. Translated: CASSPGTGVWYEQYF.

Many counts were recorded for this clonotype. The V gene is TRBV7-2, the J gene TRBJ2-3, with unresolved D. The CDR3 is made up of 14 amino acids. V dropped 4 bases and J dropped 0 bases, with 8 bases sitting between them. CDR1 is SGHTA and CDR2 is FQGNSA in the germline V gene. The chain's CDR3 is CASSWAGSTDTQYF. As DNA, the CDR3 is TGTGCCAGCAGCTGGGCAGGTAGCACAGATACGCAGTATTTT. Variable domain in full (rest from reference TRBV7-2 and TRBJ2-3): GAGVSQSPSNKVTEKGKDVELRCDPISGHTALYWYRQSLGQGLEFLIYFQGNSAPDKSGLPSDRFSAERTGGSVSTLTIQRTQQEDSAVYLCASSWAGSTDTQYFGPGTRLTVL.

This clonotype was observed a handful of times. The chain employs TRBV4-1 and TRBJ2-6, with D perhaps TRBD2 (7 bases). The CDR3 consists of 21 residues. Trimming stripped 0 bases from V and 1 base from J, with 22 bases between. Germline CDR1 MGHRA, CDR2 YSYEKL. For the CDR3, the DNA is TGCGCCAGCAGCCAAGATTTTCGGGGGGCGCGGCTATCTTCTGGGGCCAACGTCCTGACTTTC. Protein: CASSQDFRGARLSSGANVLTF.

The chain carries TRBV10-3 and TRBJ2-6, with TRBD2 as a possible D gene (6 bases). CDR1 ENHRY and CDR2 SYGVKD come from the germline V gene. There are 13 residues in the CDR3. V lost 10 bases, J lost 4 bases, and 11 bases lay in between. The CDR3 DNA sequence: TGTGCCACCAGGGAGGCAGGGGCCAACGTCCTGACTTTC. Its protein product is CATREAGANVLTF.

This clonotype was observed a few times. The rearrangement uses TRBV5-4 and TRBJ2-1; TRBD1 matches 9 bases. Germline CDR1 is SGHNT and CDR2 is YYREEE (reference sequence). The CDR3 sequence is 14 residues long. Unmatched junction bases numbered 8, after V lost 4 bases and J lost 9 bases. CDR3 nucleotides: TGTGCCAGCAGCCTGGACAGGGGAAGTCGTGAGCAGTTCTTC. It specifies CASSLDRGSREQFF.